The count of the clone carrying this T cell receptor beta chain is one. This sample was included in a study of somatic mutations in cytotoxic T cells in rheumatoid arthritis. The V gene's germline CDR1 is LNHDA and CDR2 SQIVND (reference sequence). V lost 6 bases to trimming and J lost 7 bases; unmatched junction nucleotides: 3. The CDR3 length is 13 residues. The repertoire was sequenced with immunoSEQ multiplex PCR; TCRdb's copy has only in-frame clones and lacks some. Of roughly 3,900 clones listed, around 93% are singletons. The V call is TRBV19, the J call TRBJ2-1, with 10 bases fitting TRBD2. Input material: CD8+ T cells sorted from blood. The receptor was isolated from a woman in her sixties with rheumatoid arthritis. DNA of the CDR3: TGTGCCAGTAGGGTAGCGGGAGGAAATGAGCAGTTCTTC. Its protein is CASRVAGGNEQFF. Using reference TRBV19 and TRBJ2-1 for the parts outside the CDR3, the full variable domain is DGGITQSPKYLFRKEGQNVTLSCEQNLNHDAMYWYRQDPGQGLRLIYYSQIVNDFQKGDIAEGYSVSREKKESFPLTVTSAQKNPTAFYLCASRVAGGNEQFFGPGTRLTVL.